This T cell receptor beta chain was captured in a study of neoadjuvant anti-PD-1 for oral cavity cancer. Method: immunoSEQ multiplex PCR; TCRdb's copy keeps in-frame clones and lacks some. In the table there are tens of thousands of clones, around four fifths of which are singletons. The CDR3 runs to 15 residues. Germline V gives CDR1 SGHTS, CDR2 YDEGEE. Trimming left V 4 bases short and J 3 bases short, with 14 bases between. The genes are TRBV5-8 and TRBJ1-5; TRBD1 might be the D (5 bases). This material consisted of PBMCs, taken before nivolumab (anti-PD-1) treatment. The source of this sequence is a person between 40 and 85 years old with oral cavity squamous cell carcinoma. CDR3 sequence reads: CASSLDMGSNQPQHF. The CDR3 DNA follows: TGTGCCAGCAGCCTGGACATGGGCTCCAATCAGCCCCAGCATTTT.